This T cell receptor beta chain was captured by sequencing in a study of shared clonotypes between healthy human individuals. At the level of the study: A couple of women and a few men aged 18 to 49 made up the donors.

The CDR3 spans 15 residues. Trimming took 3 bases from V and 0 from J, leaving 11 bases between them. Per germline, CDR1 KGHSH and CDR2 LQKENI. Deep was the level at which the assay was run. Measured with immunoSEQ multiplex PCR; TCRdb has only the in-frame clones, and not every one. The sample comprises fewer than 550,000 clones, 75% to 80% of which are singletons, and about an eighth rests with the top ten. The sample holds one count of this clone. Material: PBMCs. The chain uses TRBV18 and TRBJ1-1; a weak D match, TRBD1 (5 bases). The receptor was derived from a middle-aged woman in good health. Some clones in this sample may be carry-over from other donors' samples. CDR3 in DNA: TGTGCCAGCTCACCGGGGCAGCACATGAACACTGAAGCTTTCTTT. Translation gives CASSPGQHMNTEAFF.